This T cell receptor beta chain came from a study of human thymus T cells. Broader study findings: Highly overlapping thymic repertoires in unrelated individuals were reported by related research. Apparent skewing of V and J gene usage characterized both thymic and blood repertoires.

Profiled with immunoSEQ multiplex PCR; TCRdb holds only in-frame clones, not every one. Among tens of thousands of clones, about 95% were seen once, and the ten largest hold 0.03% to 0.035%. Trimming took off 2 bases at V and 7 bases at J, with 16 bases between the two ends. The CDR3 contains 14 residues. During corrective heart surgery, resections were taken, and the thymus tissue came from them. Healthy Finnish infants undergoing corrective surgery for congenital heart defects provided the donor material. Notes on this clone: Its specificity is unknown.

Sample: thymus tissue. This chain connects TRBV5-3 to TRBJ2-7; no firm D call. TRBV5-3 is placed among ORFs of uncertain function. This TCR was recovered from a girl less than two years old with a congenital heart defect but otherwise immunologically healthy. The CDR3 sequence: CARSLSPYNWEQYF. CDR3 DNA: TGTGCCAGAAGCTTATCTCCGTACAACTGGGAGCAGTACTTC.